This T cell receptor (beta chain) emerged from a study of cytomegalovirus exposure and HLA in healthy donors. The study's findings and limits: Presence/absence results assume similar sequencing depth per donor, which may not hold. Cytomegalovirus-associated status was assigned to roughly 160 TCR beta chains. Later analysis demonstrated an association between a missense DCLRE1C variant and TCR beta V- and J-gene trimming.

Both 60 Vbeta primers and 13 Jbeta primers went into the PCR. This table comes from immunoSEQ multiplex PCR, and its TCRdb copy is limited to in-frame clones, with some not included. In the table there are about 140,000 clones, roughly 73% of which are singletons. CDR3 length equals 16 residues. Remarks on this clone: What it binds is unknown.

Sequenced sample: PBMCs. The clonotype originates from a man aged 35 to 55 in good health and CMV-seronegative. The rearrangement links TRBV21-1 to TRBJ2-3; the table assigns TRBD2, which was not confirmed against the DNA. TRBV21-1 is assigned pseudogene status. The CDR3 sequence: CASSKLRRDSTDTQYF. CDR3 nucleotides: TGTGCCAGCAGCAAATTACGGAGGGATAGCACAGATACGCAGTATTTT.